This TCR beta chain was obtained from a study of blood T cell repertoires in COVID-19. At the level of the study: PBMCs, B-cell-depleted T cells, or T cells provided the cDNA or gDNA that made up the material.

Patients from Seattle were sampled longitudinally, starting during active infection. The CDR3 is 16 residues long. Germline loops: CDR1 MDHEN, CDR2 SYDVKM. V was trimmed by 5 bases and J by 2 bases, leaving 16 bases between them. As handled by the study authors: Estimates of nucleated cell counts were drawn from the amplification of reference gene primers. TCRdb's copy holds only in-frame clones and misses some; the assay was immunoSEQ multiplex PCR. The DNA was the basis for D and trimming; V, J and clone size are from that table. The table has about 56,000 clones, roughly nine tenths seen once. This receptor was identified in an older woman with COVID-19, enrolled during active disease. The chain uses TRBV28 and TRBJ1-3, with a weak D call TRBD1 (5 bases). The specimen was peripheral blood. The CDR3 reads CASSPPTASTGNTIYF. The DNA of the CDR3 is TGTGCCAGCAGTCCACCGACAGCCTCCACTGGAAACACCATATATTTT.